This section outlines one T cell receptor beta chain sequence together with its context. Its recognized antigen is unknown. The record has no base qualities; no much larger clone is one base away. This sample is part of a study of cytomegalovirus exposure and HLA in healthy donors (dated by TCRdb to about 2017). Regarding the complete study: According to a later analysis, one platform produced both the roughly 110 validation repertoires and the roughly 650 repertoires of the first cohort. The study aimed to test whether signatures of past pathogen exposure could be identified by cataloging public T cell receptors. High-throughput TCR immunosequencing, statistical association of individual TCRs with disease status, and machine learning were combined to predict cytomegalovirus infection status. In addition to the first cohort of roughly 700 subjects, a separate validation cohort of approximately 120 different subjects was used.

Donors formed part of the validation cohort, which comprised 120 subjects and was distinct from the first cohort of 666 subjects. Results and caveats for the whole study, not just this receptor: Most TCR sequences were seen in very few donors, while some public TCRs were found in many individuals. Subsequent analysis determined that TCRs grouped into clusters in the first cohort also showed a tendency toward co-occurrence across the roughly 130 validation repertoires, and about 93% of cluster scores exceeded 0. The validation cohort had no HLA typing available for a later analysis, so co-occurrence within that cohort was assessed over all 130 or so repertoires. In the study, 150 to 200 TCR beta chains were listed as associated with cytomegalovirus. According to the authors, the approach could potentially be generalized to other disease states and immunological phenotypes. In vitro tests confirmed that a few of the cytomegalovirus-associated TCR beta chains recognize cytomegalovirus antigens. The classifier was reported to diagnose cytomegalovirus status with high specificity and sensitivity in both the original and validation cohorts.

Libraries were prepared through the immunoSEQ multiplex PCR assay. The authors processed their data as follows. To diagnose cytomegalovirus status from the catalog of TCR beta chain sequences, a statistical classification framework was built. TCRdb mirrors the immuneACCESS table, restricted to in-frame sequences. Some clones are absent from its copies; in checked studies, under half trace to an unresolved V gene, and the reason for the others is unknown. The D gene and trimming were derived from the DNA, and the V and J assignments and clone size from that table. This sample comprises 55,000 to 80,000 clones, approximately 95% of them detected only once. The top ten constitute roughly 7.3% of the sample. The CDR3 spans 16 residues, from the cysteine through the phenylalanine. The kept DNA is CDR3 alone, 48 bases in frame from the first base. The junction shows trimming of 4 bases on V and 5 bases on J, and the gene matches do not reach 5 bases of it. The germline V gene specifies SGHDN as CDR1 and FVKESK as CDR2.

The receptor chain draws on TRBV14 and TRBJ2-1; the junction holds 13 bases that match TRBD2. The source is a young woman in good health and CMV-seropositive. The sample taken for sequencing was PBMCs. CDR3 reads: CASSPRLAGGHNEQFF. The nucleotides are TGTGCCAGCAGCCCCAGACTAGCGGGAGGACACAATGAGCAGTTCTTC.